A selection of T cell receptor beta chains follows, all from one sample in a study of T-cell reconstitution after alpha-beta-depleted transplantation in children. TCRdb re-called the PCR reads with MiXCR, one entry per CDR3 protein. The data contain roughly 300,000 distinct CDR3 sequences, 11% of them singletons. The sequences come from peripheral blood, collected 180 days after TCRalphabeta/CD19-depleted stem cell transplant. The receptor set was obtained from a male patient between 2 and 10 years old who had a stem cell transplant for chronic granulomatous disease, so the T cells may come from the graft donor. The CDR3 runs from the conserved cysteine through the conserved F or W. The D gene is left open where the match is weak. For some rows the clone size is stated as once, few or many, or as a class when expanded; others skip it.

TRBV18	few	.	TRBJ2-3	CASSSIRGSTDTQYF	TGTGCCAGCTCATCTATCCGGGGCAGCACAGATACGCAGTATTTT
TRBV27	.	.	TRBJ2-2	CASSLKQSTPFSGELFF	TGTGCCAGCAGTTTAAAGCAGTCTACCCCTTTTTCCGGGGAGCTGTTTTTT
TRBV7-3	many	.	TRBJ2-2	CASSSTLDTGELFF	TGTGCCAGCAGCTCAACACTAGATACCGGGGAGCTGTTTTTT
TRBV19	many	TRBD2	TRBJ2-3	CASSIGGRDTQYF	TGTGCCAGTAGTATAGGCGGGAGGGATACGCAGTATTTT
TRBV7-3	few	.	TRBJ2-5	CASSLIQEETQYF	TGTGCCAGCAGCTTAATTCAGGAAGAGACCCAGTACTTC
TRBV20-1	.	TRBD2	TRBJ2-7	CSASGLAGVLSYEQYF	TGCAGTGCTAGCGGGCTAGCGGGGGTTCTCTCCTACGAGCAGTACTTC
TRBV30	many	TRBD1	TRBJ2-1	CAWSVQGTGTYNEQFF	TGTGCCTGGAGTGTACAGGGGACAGGGACCTACAATGAGCAGTTCTTC
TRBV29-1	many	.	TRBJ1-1	CSVTRVGGMNTEAFF	TGCAGCGTCACTCGGGTCGGCGGAATGAACACTGAAGCTTTCTTT
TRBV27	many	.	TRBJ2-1	CASSARDNRYNEQFF	TGTGCCAGCAGTGCCCGGGACAACCGCTACAATGAGCAGTTCTTC
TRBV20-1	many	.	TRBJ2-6	CSARVGGGRGANVLTF	TGCAGTGCTAGAGTGGGAGGGGGGCGAGGGGCCAACGTCCTGACTTTC
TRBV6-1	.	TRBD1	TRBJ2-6	CASRGTGTGANVLTF	TGTGCCAGCAGAGGGACAGGGACTGGGGCCAACGTCCTGACTTTC
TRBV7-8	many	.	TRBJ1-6	CASSLFGPQSSYNSPLHF	TGTGCCAGCAGCCTATTCGGTCCCCAGAGCTCCTATAATTCACCCCTCCACTTT
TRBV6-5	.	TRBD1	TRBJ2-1	CASSYTGQGAYNEQFF	TGTGCCAGCAGTTACACCGGACAGGGGGCCTACAATGAGCAGTTCTTC
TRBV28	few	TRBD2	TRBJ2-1	CASHLGLAGAGDEQFF	TGTGCCAGCCATTTGGGACTAGCGGGAGCTGGAGATGAGCAGTTCTTC
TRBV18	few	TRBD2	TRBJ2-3	CASSPQLAGSTDTQYF	TGTGCCAGCTCACCACAACTAGCGGGGTCAACAGATACGCAGTATTTT
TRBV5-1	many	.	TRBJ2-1	CASSFLQTHEQFF	TGCGCCAGCAGCTTTCTACAGACGCATGAGCAGTTCTTC
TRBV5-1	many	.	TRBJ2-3	CASSPRLSSDTQYF	TGCGCCAGCAGCCCGCGACTATCTTCGGATACGCAGTATTTT
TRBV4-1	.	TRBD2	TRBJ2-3	CASSQYGTSGRGGTDTQYF	TGCGCCAGCAGCCAATACGGGACTAGCGGGAGAGGGGGCACAGATACGCAGTATTTT
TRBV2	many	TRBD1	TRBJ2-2	CASRPRTGKITGELFF	TGTGCCAGCAGACCCCGGACAGGAAAAATCACCGGGGAGCTGTTTTTT
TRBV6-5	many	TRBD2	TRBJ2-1	CASSYSFSGRIYEQFF	TGTGCCAGCAGTTACTCGTTTAGCGGGAGGATATATGAGCAGTTCTTC
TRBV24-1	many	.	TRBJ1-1	CATSEDTFGIGAFF	TGTGCCACCAGTGAGGACACCTTCGGTATAGGAGCTTTCTTT
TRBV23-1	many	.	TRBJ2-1	CASSHLDSVFPYNEQFF	TGCGCCAGCAGTCATTTGGACAGTGTTTTTCCCTACAATGAGCAGTTCTTC
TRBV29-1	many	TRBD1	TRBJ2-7	CSVEDPQGAHYEQYF	TGCAGCGTTGAAGATCCTCAGGGGGCCCACTACGAGCAGTACTTC
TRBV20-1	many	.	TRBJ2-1	CSAPRGLDPTYNEQFF	TGCAGTGCTCCAAGGGGGTTGGATCCAACTTACAATGAGCAGTTCTTC
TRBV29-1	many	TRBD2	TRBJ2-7	CSVERRLAGDYEQYF	TGCAGCGTTGAAAGACGACTAGCGGGGGACTACGAGCAGTACTTC
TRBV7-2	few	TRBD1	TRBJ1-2	CASSPIQGQLYGYTF	TGTGCCAGCAGCCCAATCCAGGGACAGCTTTATGGCTACACCTTC
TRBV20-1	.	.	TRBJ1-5	CCARGVDSRSNQPQHF	TGCTGTGCTAGAGGCGTAGACAGCCGTAGCAATCAGCCCCAGCATTTT
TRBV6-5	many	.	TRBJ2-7	CASSLRVSTYEQYF	TGTGCCAGCAGTCTCCGGGTCTCGACCTACGAGCAGTACTTC
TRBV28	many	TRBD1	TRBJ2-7	CASSLGQPNWEQYF	TGTGCCAGCAGCCTGGGACAGCCCAACTGGGAGCAGTACTTC
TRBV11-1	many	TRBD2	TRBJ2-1	CASSLFGGGRSYSYNEQFF	TGTGCCAGCAGCTTATTCGGAGGCGGGAGGTCCTACTCCTACAATGAGCAGTTCTTC
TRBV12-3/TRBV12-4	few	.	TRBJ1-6	CASSLDIKAYNSPLHF	TGTGCCAGCAGCTTGGACATTAAGGCCTATAATTCACCCCTCCACTTT
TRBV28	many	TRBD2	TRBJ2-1	CASSLVTSGINEQFF	TGTGCCAGCAGTTTAGTGACTAGCGGGATAAATGAGCAGTTCTTC
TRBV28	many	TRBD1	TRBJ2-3	CASSLRQGNIDTQYF	TGTGCCAGCAGTTTACGACAGGGGAACATAGATACGCAGTATTTT
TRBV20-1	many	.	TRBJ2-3	CSARRGARDTQYF	TGCAGTGCTAGACGGGGGGCGCGGGATACGCAGTATTTT
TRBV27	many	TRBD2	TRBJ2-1	CASIASGRPYNEQFF	TGTGCCAGCATTGCTAGCGGCCGTCCCTACAATGAGCAGTTCTTC
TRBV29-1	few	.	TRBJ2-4	CSVEGQPNGSKNIQYF	TGCAGCGTTGAAGGACAGCCGAACGGGTCCAAAAACATTCAGTACTTC
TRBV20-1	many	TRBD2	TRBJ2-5	CSARELGLAQETQYF	TGCAGTGCTAGAGAACTAGGACTAGCCCAAGAGACCCAGTACTTC
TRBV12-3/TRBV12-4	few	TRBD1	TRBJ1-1	CASSLGGRGQKKDTEAFF	TGTGCCAGCAGTTTAGGTGGCAGGGGACAGAAAAAGGACACTGAAGCTTTCTTT
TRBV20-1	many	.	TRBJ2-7	CSARDRGASYEQYF	TGCAGTGCTAGAGATCGGGGGGCCTCCTACGAGCAGTACTTC
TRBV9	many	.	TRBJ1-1	CASSVVMWDTDYMNTEAFF	TGTGCCAGCAGCGTAGTGATGTGGGACACGGACTACATGAACACTGAAGCTTTCTTT
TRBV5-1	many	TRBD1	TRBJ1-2	CASSGDRAGGYTF	TGCGCCAGCAGCGGGGACAGGGCGGGTGGCTACACCTTC
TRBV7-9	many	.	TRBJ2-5	CASSPDSWQETQYF	TGTGCCAGCAGCCCAGACTCGTGGCAAGAGACCCAGTACTTC
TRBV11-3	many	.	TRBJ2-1	CASSLGDASKEQFF	TGTGCCAGCAGCTTAGGGGACGCTTCCAAGGAGCAGTTCTTC
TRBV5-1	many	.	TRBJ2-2	CASSLKGKRANTGELFF	TGCGCCAGCAGCTTAAAGGGGAAGAGGGCGAACACCGGGGAGCTGTTTTTT
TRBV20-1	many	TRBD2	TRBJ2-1	CSARVLAGGTNEQFF	TGCAGTGCTAGAGTCCTAGCGGGAGGCACCAATGAGCAGTTCTTC
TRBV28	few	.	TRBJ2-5	CASSSPHRPKGETQYF	TGTGCCAGCAGTTCCCCGCACAGGCCCAAGGGGGAGACCCAGTACTTC
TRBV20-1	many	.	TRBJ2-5	CSAREHGRETQYF	TGCAGTGCTAGAGAACATGGTCGTGAGACCCAGTACTTC
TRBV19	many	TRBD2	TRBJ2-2	CASSTKGLAGEIKNTGELFF	TGTGCCAGTAGTACGAAGGGACTAGCGGGAGAGATTAAGAACACCGGGGAGCTGTTTTTT
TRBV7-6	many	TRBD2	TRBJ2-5	CASSFGMGGGQETQYF	TGTGCCAGCAGCTTCGGTATGGGGGGGGGCCAAGAGACCCAGTACTTC
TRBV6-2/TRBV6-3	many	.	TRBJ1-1	CASSYAYTEAFF	TGTGCCAGCAGTTACGCCTACACTGAAGCTTTCTTT
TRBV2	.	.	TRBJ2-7	CASRGGLYEQYF	TGTGCCAGCAGGGGGGGGCTCTACGAGCAGTACTTC
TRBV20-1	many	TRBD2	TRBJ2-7	CSASGLNYEQYF	TGCAGTGCTTCGGGACTAAACTACGAGCAGTACTTC
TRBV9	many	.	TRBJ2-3	CASSVPGPGGLGDTQYF	TGTGCCAGCAGCGTACCGGGGCCCGGAGGGTTGGGAGATACGCAGTATTTT
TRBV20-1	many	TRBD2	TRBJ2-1	CSARELRGGTSSYNEQFF	TGCAGTGCCCGGGAGTTGCGGGGGGGAACTAGCTCCTACAATGAGCAGTTCTTC
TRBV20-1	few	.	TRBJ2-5	CSARDLALAQYF	TGCAGTGCTAGAGATCTGGCCCTAGCCCAGTACTTC
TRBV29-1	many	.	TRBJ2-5	CSVAKETQYF	TGCAGCGTTGCAAAAGAGACCCAGTACTTC
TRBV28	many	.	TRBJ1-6	CASSFRGGSPLHF	TGTGCCAGCAGTTTTCGGGGAGGCTCACCCCTCCACTTT
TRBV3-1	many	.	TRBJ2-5	CASSRVPDHQYF	TGTGCCAGCAGCCGGGTGCCGGATCACCAGTACTTC
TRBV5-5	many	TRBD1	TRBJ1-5	CASSSGTGGYQPQHF	TGTGCCAGCAGCTCAGGAACAGGGGGCTATCAGCCCCAGCATTTT
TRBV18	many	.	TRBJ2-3	CASSPRANTQYF	TGTGCCAGCTCACCAAGGGCGAATACGCAGTATTTT